This T cell receptor beta chain was recovered during a study of T-cell memory formation after mild COVID-19. Study information: TCR clusters were mostly donor specific.

Findings and caveats of the study: Pre-infection memory held some responding clones, suggesting pre-existing cross-reactive T cells responded.

The CDR3 is 15 amino acids. Trimming stripped 4 bases from V and 5 bases from J, with 15 bases between. Germline values: CDR1 SGHRS, CDR2 YFSETQ. This clonotype was detected only once. Its target is not known. TCRdb re-analysed the 5' RACE reads in MiXCR, keeping a single row per CDR3 protein. The repertoire holds just under 350,000 distinct CDR3 sequences, with 13% as singletons. This sequence originates from a man aged 18 to 30 who had mild COVID-19 (a few samples of this study predate the infection). Cell type and time point are not known. The V gene is TRBV5-1, the J gene TRBJ2-2; possibly TRBD1 for D (5 bases). Specimen: PBMCs or a T cell subset sorted from them (not recorded which). The CDR3 bases are TGCGCCAGCAGCGTCGGACATGGACAAACCGGGGAGCTGTTTTTT. Protein sequence: CASSVGHGQTGELFF.